Included here is one TCR beta chain sequence, with context. The specificity of this receptor is unknown. There are no base qualities to consult, and no much larger clone falls within one base. These data come from a study of OX40 agonist ivuxolimab in advanced cancers. Describing the broader study: Ivuxolimab was a fully human IgG2 agonistic monoclonal antibody targeting the costimulatory receptor OX40 (CD134). Partial responses were achieved by three dose-escalation patients, of whom one had hepatocellular carcinoma and two had cutaneous melanoma. The paper reports the monotherapy dose-escalation portion (N of about 47 patients) of the phase I ivuxolimab trial. The point of sequencing TCRbeta in the periphery was to test whether ivuxolimab changed TCR sequence diversity and drove clonal T-cell expansion. The dose-escalation cohort was around 83% male with a mean age of around 62 years, ranging from about 20 to 85. Intravenous ivuxolimab was administered to patients every 2 weeks at six dose levels: 0.01, 0.1, 0.3, 1.5, 3 and 10 mg/kg. Patients were allowed to have had prior anti-PD-1, anti-PD-L1 or anti-CTLA-4 therapy, and 40% to 45% of the dose-escalation patients had been treated with checkpoint inhibitors. Of the roughly 52 dose-escalation patients, hepatocellular carcinoma was present in around 20, melanoma in roughly 15, renal cell carcinoma in 9 and head and neck cancer in 9.

The CDR3 covers 15 residues, taking in both the cysteine and the phenylalanine. Only the CDR3 DNA is retained, 45 bases long and in frame from the first base. Sequences MNHEY (CDR1) and SVGAGI (CDR2) are obtained from the germline V gene. Unmatched junction bases come to 6, with V trimmed by 8 bases and J by 0 bases. Study-wide findings and limitations: Partial responders in the 0.1-3.0 mg/kg groups had among the lowest normalized peripheral clonal expansion, especially among CD8+ T cells. Which antigens the clonally expanded peripheral T cells were specific for was not determined. On average, CD8+ T cells showed more expanded clones than CD4+ T cells after ivuxolimab. Clonal expansion of both CD4+ and CD8+ blood T cells was observed from baseline to week 6 at doses 0.1 to 3.0 mg/kg. Low levels of normalized T-cell clonal expansion were also seen in some patients who did not respond.

For sequencing of the TCRbeta CDR3 region, genomic DNA was extracted from the sorted cells. The immunoSEQ Assay was used to sequence the TCRbeta CDR3 regions. The table was pulled from immuneACCESS by TCRdb, which kept in-frame rearrangements only. Such tables lose some clones; where checked, under half of the loss comes from unresolved V genes, and the rest has no known cause. The table for this sample lists about 100,000 clones; 85% to 90% of them were counted only once. The ten largest clones add up to around 5.5% of the sample. The trial excluded patients who had a history of autoimmune disease or who were on systemic immunosuppression. In every dose cohort, peripheral blood was drawn for TCR sequencing at baseline, cycle 4 day 1, and cycle 7 day 1. Samples came from an open-label, multicenter, first-in-human phase I dose-escalation trial of ivuxolimab. Adults with locally advanced or metastatic melanoma, renal cell, hepatocellular, or head and neck squamous cell carcinoma were enrolled in the trial. Before TCR sequencing, CD4+ and CD8+ T cells were separately sorted from peripheral blood.

The sequence joins TRBV6-5 to TRBJ2-2; 7 bases in between match TRBD1. The input for sequencing was CD4+ or CD8+ T cells sorted from blood, taken in a trial of the OX40 agonist ivuxolimab. This clonotype was obtained from an adult with an advanced solid tumor such as melanoma, head and neck, liver or kidney cancer. The CDR3 here reads CASGRQGSNTGELFF. DNA sequence: TGTGCCAGCGGTAGACAGGGATCGAACACCGGGGAGCTGTTTTTT.